This TCR beta chain was sequenced in a study of blood T cell repertoires in COVID-19. The wider study: Samples of COVID-19 (acute and convalescent) were obtained from the United States, Italy and Spain. Sources were T cells, B-cell-depleted T cells, or PBMCs; the material itself was cDNA or gDNA.

CDR3 length equals 16 residues. J gave up 4 bases and V 0 bases, and 9 bases lay outside the gene matches. CDR1 LGHDT and CDR2 YNNKEL come from the germline V gene (reference sequence). Study processing details: Reference gene primer amplification yielded estimated nucleated cell counts. Generated by immunoSEQ multiplex PCR, the TCRdb table keeps only in-frame clones and is missing some. Clonal size and the V and J genes are those of that table, whereas D and trimming came from the DNA. The table has fewer than 200,000 clones, about four fifths seen once. The genes are TRBV3-1 (or the pseudogene TRBV3-2) and TRBJ2-7; 7 nucleotides agree with TRBD2. This receptor was obtained from a man aged 35-49 years who had recovered from COVID-19. The specimen sequenced was peripheral blood. The DNA for the CDR3 is TGTGCCAGCAGCCAAGATAGGGAGGGCCTTGTTTACGAGCAGTACTTC. Protein product: CASSQDREGLVYEQYF.